This T cell receptor (beta chain) is drawn from a study of Ad26.COV2.S vaccination and SARS-CoV-2 variants. The study's findings and limits: The TCR breadth and depth analyses may have understated or missed part of the total T cell responses.

Notes on this clone: Antigen unknown.

The V and J ends lost 5 bases and 4 bases respectively, with 14 bases between them. The germline V gene encodes CDR1 SEHNR and CDR2 FQNEAQ (reference sequence). CDR3 length equals 14 residues. The treatment is: roughly 19 received Ad26.COV2.S at low or high dose, single or two shots; about 5 received placebo; per-sample allocation not given. Day 63 after the first injection of vaccine or placebo was the sampling time. In Boston, an adult donor aged 18-55 years took part. Vaccination employed an Ad26 vector expressing the Wuhan-strain SARS-CoV-2 spike. Libraries were prepared by immunoSEQ multiplex PCR; TCRdb keeps only in-frame clonotypes and omits some of them. The sample lists hundreds of thousands of clones, 89% occurring once.

The clonotype was recovered from a person aged 18-65 years who received the Ad26.COV2.S COVID-19 vaccine or a placebo. The V call is TRBV7-9, the J call TRBJ1-1; a possible D gene is TRBD1 (5 bases). The starting material was peripheral blood, obtained in a trial of Ad26.COV2.S vaccine versus placebo. This CDR3 reads CASSTVVGGTEAFF. In nucleotides, the CDR3 is TGTGCCAGCAGCACCGTCGTGGGGGGCACTGAAGCTTTCTTT.